The sequence of this TCR beta chain was determined in a study of beta chain features in type 1 diabetes. Study overall: There was similarity between patients and healthy donors in age, gender and cell yields. Regarding the study as a whole: When VDJ junctions were examined, type 1 diabetes patients showed fewer insertions and more deletions. HLA effects on TCRB rearrangement stayed unresolved here.

The study reverse transcribed the entire isolated RNA, so it sequenced expressed TCRB transcripts. The repertoire was sequenced with immunoSEQ multiplex PCR; TCRdb's copy has only in-frame clones and lacks some. The sample includes under 300,000 clones, approximately 8.1% of them seen just once. As concerns this clone: Its antigen is currently unknown.

This CDR3 contains 16 residues. The junction had 13 bases not matched to a gene; V was cut back by 5 bases and J by 9 bases. The chain couples TRBV23-1 to TRBJ1-6; TRBD1 matches at 7 bases. TRBV23-1 carries the ORF label, with uncertain function. The source material was central memory CD4+ T cells from blood. The sequence derives from a woman aged 18 to 35 in good health. CDR3 sequence (DNA): TGCGCCAGCAGTAGGGAAAAGGGACAGAAGGGTTCACCCCTCCACTTT. It encodes CASSREKGQKGSPLHF.